The entry below gives a single T cell receptor beta chain sequence along with its context. The V gene's germline CDR1 is MNHEY and CDR2 SVGAGI. The J segment lost 2 bases and the V segment lost 7 bases, leaving 1 base of the junction unmatched. The CDR3 has 13 amino acids. The data were obtained in a study of blood T cell repertoires in COVID-19. Study details: Sample material is recorded as cDNA or gDNA derived from T cells, B-cell-depleted T cells, or PBMCs.

Data came from immunoSEQ multiplex PCR; TCRdb stores just in-frame clones and leaves some out. The sample has 200,000 to 250,000 clones; roughly 76% are singletons. During active infection, Seattle patients enrolled and were then monitored through disease. The rearrangement uses TRBV6-5 and TRBJ2-2; 7 nucleotides match TRBD1. The sample comprised peripheral blood. This clonotype was obtained from a woman aged 80 or older with COVID-19, enrolled during active disease. Here the CDR3 reads CASNRGNTGELFF. The CDR3 DNA is TGTGCCAGCAACAGGGGAAACACCGGGGAGCTGTTTTTT.